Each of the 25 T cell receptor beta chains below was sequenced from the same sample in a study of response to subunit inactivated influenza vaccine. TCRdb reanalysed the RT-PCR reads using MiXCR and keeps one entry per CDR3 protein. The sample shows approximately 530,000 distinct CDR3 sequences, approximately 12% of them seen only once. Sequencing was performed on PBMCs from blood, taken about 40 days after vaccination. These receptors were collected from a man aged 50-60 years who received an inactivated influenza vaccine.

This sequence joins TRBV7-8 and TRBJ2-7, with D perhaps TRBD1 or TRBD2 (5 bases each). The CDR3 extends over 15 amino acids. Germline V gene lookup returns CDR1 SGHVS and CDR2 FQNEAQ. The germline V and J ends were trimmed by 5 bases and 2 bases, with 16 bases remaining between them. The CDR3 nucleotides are TGTGCCAGCAGCCCCCACCGAGGGGCTCCCTACGAGCAGTACTTC. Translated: CASSPHRGAPYEQYF.

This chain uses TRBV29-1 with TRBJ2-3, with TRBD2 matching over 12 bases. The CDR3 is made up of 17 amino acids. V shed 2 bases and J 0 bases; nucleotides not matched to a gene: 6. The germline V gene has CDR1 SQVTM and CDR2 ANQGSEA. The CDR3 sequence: CSVESTSGGPSTDTQYF. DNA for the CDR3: TGCAGCGTTGAAAGTACTAGCGGGGGGCCCAGCACAGATACGCAGTATTTT.

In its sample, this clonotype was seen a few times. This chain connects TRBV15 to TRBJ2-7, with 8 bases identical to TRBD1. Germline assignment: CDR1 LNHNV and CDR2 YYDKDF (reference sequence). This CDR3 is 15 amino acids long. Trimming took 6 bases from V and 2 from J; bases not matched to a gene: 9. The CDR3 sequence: CATRSKGTGAYEQYF. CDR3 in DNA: TGTGCCACCAGGTCTAAAGGGACAGGTGCCTACGAGCAGTACTTC.

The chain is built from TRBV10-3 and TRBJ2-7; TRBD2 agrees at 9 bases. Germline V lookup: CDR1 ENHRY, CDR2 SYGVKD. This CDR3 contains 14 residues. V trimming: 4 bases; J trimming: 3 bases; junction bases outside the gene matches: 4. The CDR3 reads CAISAASGDYEQYF. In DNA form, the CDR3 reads TGTGCCATCAGTGCGGCTAGCGGGGACTACGAGCAGTACTTC.

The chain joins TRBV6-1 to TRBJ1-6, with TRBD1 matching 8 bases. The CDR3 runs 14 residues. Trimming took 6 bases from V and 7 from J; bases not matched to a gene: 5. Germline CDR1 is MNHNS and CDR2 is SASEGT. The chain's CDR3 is CASSDRGRNSPLHF. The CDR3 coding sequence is TGTGCCAGCAGCGACAGGGGACGGAATTCACCCCTCCACTTT.

The chain's CDR3 is CASSQTGNEQFF. DNA of the CDR3: TGTGCCAGCAGTCAGACAGGGAATGAGCAGTTCTTC. V gene TRBV12-3 or TRBV12-4 combines with J gene TRBJ2-1; 7 bases map to TRBD1. The V gene end was trimmed by 5 bases and the J gene end by 7 bases; junction bases not matched to a gene: 2. The length of the CDR3 is 12 residues.

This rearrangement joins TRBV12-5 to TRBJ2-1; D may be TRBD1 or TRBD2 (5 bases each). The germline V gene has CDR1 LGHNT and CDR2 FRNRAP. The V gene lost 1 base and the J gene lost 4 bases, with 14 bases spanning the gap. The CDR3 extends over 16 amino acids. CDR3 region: CASGLGQGALYNEQFF. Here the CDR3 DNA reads TGTGCTAGTGGTTTGGGGCAGGGAGCGTTGTACAATGAGCAGTTCTTC.

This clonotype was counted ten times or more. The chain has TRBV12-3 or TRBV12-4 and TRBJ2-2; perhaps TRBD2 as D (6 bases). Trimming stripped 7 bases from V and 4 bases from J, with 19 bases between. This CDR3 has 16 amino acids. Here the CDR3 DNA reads TGTGCCAGCACCTCGTGGGCGGGACGAGGCACCGGGGAGCTGTTTTTT. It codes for CASTSWAGRGTGELFF.

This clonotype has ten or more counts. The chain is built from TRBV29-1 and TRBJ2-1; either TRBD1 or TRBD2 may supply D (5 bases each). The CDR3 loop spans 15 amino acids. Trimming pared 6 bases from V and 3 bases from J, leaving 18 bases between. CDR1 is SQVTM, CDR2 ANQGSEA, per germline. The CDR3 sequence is CSVSGTPEGYNEQFF. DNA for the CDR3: TGCAGCGTGTCCGGGACCCCCGAGGGCTACAATGAGCAGTTCTTC.

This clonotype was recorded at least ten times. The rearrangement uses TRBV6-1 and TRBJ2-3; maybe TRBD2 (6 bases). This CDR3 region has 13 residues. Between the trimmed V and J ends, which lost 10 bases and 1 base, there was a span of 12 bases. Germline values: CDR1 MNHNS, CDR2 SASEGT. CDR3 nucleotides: TGTGCCACTAGCGCCCCGGGCACAGATACGCAGTATTTT. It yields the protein CATSAPGTDTQYF.

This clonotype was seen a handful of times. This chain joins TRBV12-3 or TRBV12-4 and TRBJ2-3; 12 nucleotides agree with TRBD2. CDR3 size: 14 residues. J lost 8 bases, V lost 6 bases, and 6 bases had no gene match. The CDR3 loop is CASSPSGRAGTQYF. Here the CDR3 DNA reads TGTGCCAGCAGCCCTAGCGGGAGGGCTGGTACGCAGTATTTT.

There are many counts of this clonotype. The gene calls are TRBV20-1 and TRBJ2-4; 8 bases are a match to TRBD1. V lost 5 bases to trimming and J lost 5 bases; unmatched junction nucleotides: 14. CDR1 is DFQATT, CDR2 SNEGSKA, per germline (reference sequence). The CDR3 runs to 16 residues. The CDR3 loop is CSAPRDRGAWENIQYF. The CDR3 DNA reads TGCAGTGCTCCCCGAGACAGGGGTGCTTGGGAAAACATTCAGTACTTC.

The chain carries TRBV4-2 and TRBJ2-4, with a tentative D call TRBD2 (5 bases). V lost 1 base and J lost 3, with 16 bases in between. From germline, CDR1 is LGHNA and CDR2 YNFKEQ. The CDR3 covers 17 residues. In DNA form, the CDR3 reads TGTGCCAGCAGCCAAGTTTCCCACGACGGGGTCAAAAACATTCAGTACTTC. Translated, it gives CASSQVSHDGVKNIQYF.

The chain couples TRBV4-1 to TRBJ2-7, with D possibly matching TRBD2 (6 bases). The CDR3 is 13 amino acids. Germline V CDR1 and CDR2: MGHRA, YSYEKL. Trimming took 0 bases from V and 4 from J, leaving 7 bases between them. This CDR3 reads CASSQEDYYEQYF. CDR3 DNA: TGCGCCAGCAGCCAAGAGGACTATTACGAGCAGTACTTC.

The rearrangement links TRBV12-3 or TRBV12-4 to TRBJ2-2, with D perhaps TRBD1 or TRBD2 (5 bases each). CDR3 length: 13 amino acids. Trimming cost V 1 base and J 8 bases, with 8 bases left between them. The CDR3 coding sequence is TGTGCCAGCAGTTTAGGGGGCGGGGGGGAGCTGTTTTTT. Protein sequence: CASSLGGGGELFF.

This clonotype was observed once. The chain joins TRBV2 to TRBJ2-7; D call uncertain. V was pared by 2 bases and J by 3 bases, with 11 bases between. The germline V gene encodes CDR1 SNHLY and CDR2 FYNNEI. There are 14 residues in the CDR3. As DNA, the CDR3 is TGTGCCAGCAGTGAAAGAGCGCCGCTCTACGAGCAGTACTTC. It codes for CASSERAPLYEQYF.

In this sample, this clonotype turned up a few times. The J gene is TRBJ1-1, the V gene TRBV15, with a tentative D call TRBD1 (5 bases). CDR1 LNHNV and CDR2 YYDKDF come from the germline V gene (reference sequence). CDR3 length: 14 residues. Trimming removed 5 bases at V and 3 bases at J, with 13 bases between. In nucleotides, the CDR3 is TGTGCCACCAGCTTCCTTTTGGGGGACACTGAAGCTTTCTTT. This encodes CATSFLLGDTEAFF.

DNA of the CDR3: TGTGCCAGCAGCTTCGCGGCGGGGGGGCCGGCAGATACGCAGTATTTT. Protein sequence: CASSFAAGGPADTQYF. The chain employs TRBV7-2 and TRBJ2-3, with 9 bases matching TRBD2. Trimming cost V 3 bases and J 4 bases; bases outside gene matches: 8. Per germline, CDR1 SGHTA and CDR2 FQGNSA. There are 16 residues in the CDR3. Full variable domain (missing parts from reference TRBV7-2 and TRBJ2-3): GAGVSQSPSNKVTEKGKDVELRCDPISGHTALYWYRQSLGQGLEFLIYFQGNSAPDKSGLPSDRFSAERTGGSVSTLTIQRTQQEDSAVYLCASSFAAGGPADTQYFGPGTRLTVL.

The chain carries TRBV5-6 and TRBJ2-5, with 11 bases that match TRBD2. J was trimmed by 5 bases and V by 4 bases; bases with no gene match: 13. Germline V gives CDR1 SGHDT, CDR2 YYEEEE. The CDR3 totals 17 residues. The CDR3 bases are TGTGCCAGCAGCCTATCCGGGACTAGCGGCGTTGGGGAGACCCAGTACTTC. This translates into CASSLSGTSGVGETQYF.

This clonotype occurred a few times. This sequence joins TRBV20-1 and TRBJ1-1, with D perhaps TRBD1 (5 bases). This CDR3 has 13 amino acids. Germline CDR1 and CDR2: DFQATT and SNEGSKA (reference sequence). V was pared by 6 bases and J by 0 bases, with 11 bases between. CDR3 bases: TGCAGTGCCAACAGGCTTATGAACACTGAAGCTTTCTTT. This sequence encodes CSANRLMNTEAFF.

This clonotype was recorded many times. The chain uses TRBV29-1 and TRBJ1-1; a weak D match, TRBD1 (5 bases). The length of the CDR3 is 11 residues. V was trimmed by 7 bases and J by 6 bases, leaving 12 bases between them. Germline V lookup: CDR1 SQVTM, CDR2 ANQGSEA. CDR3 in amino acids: CSGDRGAEAFF. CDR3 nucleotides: TGCAGCGGGGACCGGGGGGCTGAAGCTTTCTTT. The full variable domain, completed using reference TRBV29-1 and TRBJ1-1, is SAVISQKPSRDICQRGTSLTIQCQVDSQVTMMFWYRQQPGQSLTLIATANQGSEATYESGFVIDKFPISRPNLTFSTLTVSNMSPEDSSIYLCSGDRGAEAFFGQGTRLTVV.

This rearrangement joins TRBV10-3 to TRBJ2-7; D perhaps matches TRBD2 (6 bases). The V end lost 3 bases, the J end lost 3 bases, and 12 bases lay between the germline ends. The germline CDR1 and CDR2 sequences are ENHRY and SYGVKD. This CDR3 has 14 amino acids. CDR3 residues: CAISEGGAGYEQYF. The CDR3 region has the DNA TGTGCCATCAGTGAAGGTGGAGCGGGCTACGAGCAGTACTTC.

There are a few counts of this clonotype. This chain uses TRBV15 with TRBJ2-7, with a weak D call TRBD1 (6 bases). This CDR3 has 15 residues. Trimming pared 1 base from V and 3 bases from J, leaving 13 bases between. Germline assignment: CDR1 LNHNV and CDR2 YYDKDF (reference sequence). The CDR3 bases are TGTGCCACCAGCAGAGTCACAGGGATTAGCTACGAGCAGTACTTC. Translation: CATSRVTGISYEQYF.

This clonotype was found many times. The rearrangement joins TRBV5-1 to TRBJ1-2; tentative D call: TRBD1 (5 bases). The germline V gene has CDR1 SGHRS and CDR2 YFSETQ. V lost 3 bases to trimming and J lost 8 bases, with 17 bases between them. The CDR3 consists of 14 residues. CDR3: CASSYRSAGAGYTF. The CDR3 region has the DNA TGCGCCAGCAGCTACAGGAGCGCCGGCGCGGGCTACACCTTC.

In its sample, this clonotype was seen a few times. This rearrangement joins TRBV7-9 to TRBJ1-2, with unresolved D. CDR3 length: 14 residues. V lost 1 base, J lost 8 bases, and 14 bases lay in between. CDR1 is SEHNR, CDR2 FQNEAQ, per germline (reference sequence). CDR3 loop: CASSLGPTFVGYTF. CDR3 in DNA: TGTGCCAGCAGCTTAGGGCCGACATTCGTCGGCTACACCTTC.